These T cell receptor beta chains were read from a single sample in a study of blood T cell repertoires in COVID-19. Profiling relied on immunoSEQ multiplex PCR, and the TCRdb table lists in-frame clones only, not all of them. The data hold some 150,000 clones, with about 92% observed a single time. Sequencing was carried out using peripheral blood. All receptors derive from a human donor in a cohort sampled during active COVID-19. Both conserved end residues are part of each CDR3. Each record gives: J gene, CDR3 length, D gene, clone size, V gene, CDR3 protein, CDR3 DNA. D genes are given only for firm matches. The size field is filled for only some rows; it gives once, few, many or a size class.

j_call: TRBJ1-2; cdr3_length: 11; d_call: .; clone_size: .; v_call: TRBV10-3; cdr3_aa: CAISLNYGYTF; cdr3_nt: TGTGCCATCAGCCTTAACTATGGCTACACCTTC
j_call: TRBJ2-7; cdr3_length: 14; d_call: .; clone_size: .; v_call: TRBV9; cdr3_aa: CASSPNSLGEEQYF; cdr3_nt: TGTGCCAGCAGCCCAAACAGCCTCGGGGAGGAGCAGTACTTC
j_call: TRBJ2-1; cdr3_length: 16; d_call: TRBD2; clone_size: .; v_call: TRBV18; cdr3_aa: CASSPISGGASNEQFF; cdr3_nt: TGTGCCAGCTCACCCATTAGCGGGGGGGCCTCAAATGAGCAGTTCTTC
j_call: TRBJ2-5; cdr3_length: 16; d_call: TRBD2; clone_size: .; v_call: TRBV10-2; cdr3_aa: CASSAERASGQETQYF; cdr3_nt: TGCGCCAGCAGCGCCGAGCGGGCTAGCGGGCAAGAGACCCAGTACTTC
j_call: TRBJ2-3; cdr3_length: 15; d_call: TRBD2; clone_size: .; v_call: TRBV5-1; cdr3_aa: CASSASSGGADTQYF; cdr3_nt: TGCGCCAGCAGCGCCTCTAGCGGGGGGGCGGATACGCAGTATTTT
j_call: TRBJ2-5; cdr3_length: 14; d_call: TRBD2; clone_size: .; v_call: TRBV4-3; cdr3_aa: CASSQRGGAETQYF; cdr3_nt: TGCGCCAGCAGCCAGCGGGGGGGCGCAGAGACCCAGTACTTC
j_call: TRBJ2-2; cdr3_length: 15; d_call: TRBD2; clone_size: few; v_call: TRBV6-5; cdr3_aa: CASRIAGVNTGELFF; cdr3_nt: TGTGCCAGCAGGATAGCGGGGGTGAACACCGGGGAGCTGTTTTTT
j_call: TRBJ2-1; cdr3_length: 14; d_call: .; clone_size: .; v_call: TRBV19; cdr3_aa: CASSDRSSYNEQFF; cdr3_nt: TGTGCCAGTAGTGACAGGTCATCCTACAATGAGCAGTTCTTC
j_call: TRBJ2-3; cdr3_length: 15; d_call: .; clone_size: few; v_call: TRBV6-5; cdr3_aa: CASSHRGGNTDTQYF; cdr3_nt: TGTGCCAGCAGCCACAGGGGAGGAAACACAGATACGCAGTATTTT
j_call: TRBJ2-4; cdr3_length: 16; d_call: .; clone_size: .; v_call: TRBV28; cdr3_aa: CASSLTSDRAKNIQYF; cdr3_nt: TGTGCCAGCAGTTTAACCTCCGACAGAGCCAAAAACATTCAGTACTTC
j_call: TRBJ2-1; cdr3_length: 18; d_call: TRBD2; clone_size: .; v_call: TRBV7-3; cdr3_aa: CASSLTRGLAGGLDEQFF; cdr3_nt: TGTGCCAGCAGCTTAACTCGCGGACTAGCGGGGGGGCTGGATGAGCAGTTCTTC
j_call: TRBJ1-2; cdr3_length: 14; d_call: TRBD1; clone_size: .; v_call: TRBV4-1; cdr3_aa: CASSQDPGGYGYTF; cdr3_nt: TGCGCCAGCAGCCAAGATCCAGGGGGATATGGCTACACCTTC
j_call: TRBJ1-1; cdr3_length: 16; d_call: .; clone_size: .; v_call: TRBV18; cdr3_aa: CASSPFLDRTNTEAFF; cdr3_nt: TGTGCCAGCTCACCATTTCTCGACAGGACTAACACTGAAGCTTTCTTT
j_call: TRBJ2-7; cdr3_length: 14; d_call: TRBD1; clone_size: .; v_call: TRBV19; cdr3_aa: CASSEGQGAGEQYF; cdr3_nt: TGTGCCAGTAGTGAGGGACAGGGGGCGGGCGAGCAGTACTTC
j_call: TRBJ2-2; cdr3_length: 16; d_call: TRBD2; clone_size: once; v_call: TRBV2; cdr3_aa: CATRLAGGHNTGELFF; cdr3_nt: TGTGCCACCCGGCTAGCGGGGGGTCATAACACCGGGGAGCTGTTTTTT
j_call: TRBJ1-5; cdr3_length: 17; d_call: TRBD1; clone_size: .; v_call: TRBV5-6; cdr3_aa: CASSRRFQGGSYQPQHF; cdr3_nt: TGTGCCAGCAGCCGACGATTCCAGGGGGGATCTTATCAGCCCCAGCATTTT
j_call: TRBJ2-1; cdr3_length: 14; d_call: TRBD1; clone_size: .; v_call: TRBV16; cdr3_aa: CASSRTGGNDEQFF; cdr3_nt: TGTGCCAGCAGCCGGACAGGGGGGAACGATGAGCAGTTCTTC
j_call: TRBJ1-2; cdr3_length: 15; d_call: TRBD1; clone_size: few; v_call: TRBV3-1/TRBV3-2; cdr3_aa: CASSSPDRGRGGYTF; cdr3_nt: TGTGCCAGCAGTTCCCCGGACAGGGGGAGAGGTGGCTACACCTTC
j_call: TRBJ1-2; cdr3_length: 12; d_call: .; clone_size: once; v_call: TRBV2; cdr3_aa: CASSERGYGYTF; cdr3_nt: TGTGCCAGCAGTGAACGGGGCTATGGCTACACCTTC
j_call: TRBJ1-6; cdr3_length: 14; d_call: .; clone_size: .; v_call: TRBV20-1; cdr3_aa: CSASNPRYNSPLHF; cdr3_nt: TGCAGTGCTAGTAATCCCCGGTATAATTCACCCCTCCACTTT
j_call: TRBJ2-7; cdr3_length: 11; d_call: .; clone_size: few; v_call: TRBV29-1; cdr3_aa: CSARGAGSRYF; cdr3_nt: TGCAGCGCCAGGGGAGCGGGGAGCAGGTACTTC
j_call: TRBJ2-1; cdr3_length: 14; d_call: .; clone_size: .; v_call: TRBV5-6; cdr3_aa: CASSSSGAYNEQFF; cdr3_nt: TGTGCCAGCAGCTCATCAGGGGCTTACAATGAGCAGTTCTTC
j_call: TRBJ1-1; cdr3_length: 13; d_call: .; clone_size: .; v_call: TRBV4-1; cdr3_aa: CASSQDVEGRAFF; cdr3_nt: TGCGCCAGCAGCCAAGATGTGGAGGGTCGGGCTTTCTTT
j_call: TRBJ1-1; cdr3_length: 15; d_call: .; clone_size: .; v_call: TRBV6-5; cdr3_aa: CASSYFPGSDTEAFF; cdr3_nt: TGTGCCAGCAGTTATTTCCCAGGGTCGGACACTGAAGCTTTCTTT
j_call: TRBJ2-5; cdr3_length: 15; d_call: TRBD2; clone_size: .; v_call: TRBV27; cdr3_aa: CASSESWGGQETQYF; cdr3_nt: TGTGCCAGCAGCGAGTCTTGGGGGGGGCAAGAGACCCAGTACTTC
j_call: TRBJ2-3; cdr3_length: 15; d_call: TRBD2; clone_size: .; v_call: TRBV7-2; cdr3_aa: CASSQLAGGADTQYF; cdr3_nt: TGTGCCAGCAGCCAGCTAGCGGGGGGCGCAGATACGCAGTATTTT
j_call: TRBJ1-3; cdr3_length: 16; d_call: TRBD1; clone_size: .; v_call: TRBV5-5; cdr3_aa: CASSLQTGVTGNTIYF; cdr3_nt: TGTGCCAGCAGCTTGCAAACAGGGGTTACTGGAAACACCATATATTTT
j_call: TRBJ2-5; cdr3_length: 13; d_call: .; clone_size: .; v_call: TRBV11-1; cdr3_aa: CASSLGLQETQYF; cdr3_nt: TGTGCCAGCAGCTTGGGCCTCCAAGAGACCCAGTACTTC
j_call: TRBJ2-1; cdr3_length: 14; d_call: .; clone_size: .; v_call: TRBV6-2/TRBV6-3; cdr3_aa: CASSYGEPLDEQFF; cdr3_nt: TGTGCCAGCAGTTACGGGGAGCCCCTGGATGAGCAGTTCTTC
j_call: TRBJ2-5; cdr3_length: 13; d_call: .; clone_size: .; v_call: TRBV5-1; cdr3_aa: CASSFQIQETQYF; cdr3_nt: TGCGCCAGCAGCTTCCAAATCCAAGAGACCCAGTACTTC
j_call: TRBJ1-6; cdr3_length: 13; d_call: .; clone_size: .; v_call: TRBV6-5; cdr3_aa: CASGEDYNSPLHF; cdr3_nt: TGTGCCAGCGGGGAGGACTATAATTCACCCCTCCACTTT
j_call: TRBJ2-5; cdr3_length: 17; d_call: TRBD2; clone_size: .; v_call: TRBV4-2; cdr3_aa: CASSQEGTSAVLVTQYF; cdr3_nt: TGTGCCAGCAGCCAGGAAGGGACTAGCGCTGTTTTGGTGACCCAGTACTTC
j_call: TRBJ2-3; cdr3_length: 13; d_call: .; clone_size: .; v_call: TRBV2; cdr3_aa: CASFFSGWDTQYF; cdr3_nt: TGTGCCAGCTTCTTTTCCGGGTGGGATACGCAGTATTTT
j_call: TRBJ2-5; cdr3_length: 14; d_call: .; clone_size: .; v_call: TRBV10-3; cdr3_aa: CAISALGTGETQYF; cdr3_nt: TGTGCCATCAGTGCCTTAGGGACTGGAGAGACCCAGTACTTC
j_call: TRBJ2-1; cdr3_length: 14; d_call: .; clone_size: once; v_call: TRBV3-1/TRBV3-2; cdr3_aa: CASRRDSTYNEQFF; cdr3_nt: TGTGCCAGCAGAAGAGACTCGACCTACAATGAGCAGTTCTTC
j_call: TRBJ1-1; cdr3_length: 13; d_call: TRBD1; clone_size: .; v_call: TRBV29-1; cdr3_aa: CSGEGALDTEAFF; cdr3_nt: TGCAGCGGAGAGGGGGCATTGGACACTGAAGCTTTCTTT